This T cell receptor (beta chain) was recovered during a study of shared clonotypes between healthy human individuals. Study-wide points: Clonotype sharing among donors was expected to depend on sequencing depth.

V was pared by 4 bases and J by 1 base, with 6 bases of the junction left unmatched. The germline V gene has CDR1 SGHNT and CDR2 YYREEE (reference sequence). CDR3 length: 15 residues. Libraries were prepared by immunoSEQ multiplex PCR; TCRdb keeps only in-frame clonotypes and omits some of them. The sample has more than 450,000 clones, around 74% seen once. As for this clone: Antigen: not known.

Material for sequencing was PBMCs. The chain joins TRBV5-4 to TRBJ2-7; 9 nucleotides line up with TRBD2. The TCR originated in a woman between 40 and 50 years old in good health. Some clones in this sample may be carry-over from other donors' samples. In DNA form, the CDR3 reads TGTGCCAGCAGCCCAAGACTAGCGGAGTCCTACGAGCAGTACTTC. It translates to CASSPRLAESYEQYF.